This T cell receptor beta chain was recorded in a study of monozygotic twins with inflammatory bowel disease. Broader study findings: Sharing of clonotypes with others was lower in IBD patients than in healthy twins, and this was especially so with disease activity.

CDR1 is DFQATT and CDR2 is SNEGSKA in the germline V gene (reference sequence). The CDR3 sequence is 15 residues long. Comments on this clonotype: Its specificity is not known.

Template switching incorporated UMIs with a 6-nucleotide sample barcode. Using the 5' RACE reads, TCRdb records one entry per CDR3 protein without DNA. Its table lists approximately 380,000 distinct CDR3 sequences. The chain links TRBV20-1 to TRBJ2-6. The sequenced sample was blood. The clonotype comes from a human donor with ulcerative colitis or Crohn's disease, or a healthy co-twin of an affected twin (not recorded which). This CDR3 reads CSARAPSYRANVLTF.